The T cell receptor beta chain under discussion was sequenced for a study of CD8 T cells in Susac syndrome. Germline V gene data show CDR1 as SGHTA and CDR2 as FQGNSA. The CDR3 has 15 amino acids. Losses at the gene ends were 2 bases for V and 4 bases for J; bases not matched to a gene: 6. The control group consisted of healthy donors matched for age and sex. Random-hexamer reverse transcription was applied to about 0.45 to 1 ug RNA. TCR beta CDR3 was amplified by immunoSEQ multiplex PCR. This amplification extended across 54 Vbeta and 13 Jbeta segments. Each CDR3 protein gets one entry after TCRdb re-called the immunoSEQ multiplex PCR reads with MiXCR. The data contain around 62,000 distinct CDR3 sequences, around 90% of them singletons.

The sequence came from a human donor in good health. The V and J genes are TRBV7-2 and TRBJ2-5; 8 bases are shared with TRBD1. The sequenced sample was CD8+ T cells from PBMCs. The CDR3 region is CASSLKQGARETQYF. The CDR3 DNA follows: TGTGCCAGCAGCTTAAAGCAGGGGGCCCGAGAGACCCAGTACTTC.